This is a list of T cell receptor beta chains from one sample in a study of T cell responses to AZD1222 COVID-19 vaccine. Sequencing used immunoSEQ multiplex PCR; TCRdb keeps in-frame clones, though not all of them. This sample yields 92,000 or so clones, of which about 89% are seen a single time; about 5.5% belongs to the top ten. This specimen was peripheral blood, taken 28 days after the second AZD1222 dose. The source is an adult who received the AZD1222 COVID-19 vaccine. Each CDR3 is given with its conserved first and last residue. D genes are given only for firm matches. Clone size is stated in some rows and not others, as once, few, many or a class when expanded.

V: TRBV6-4
D: TRBD1
J: TRBJ1-1
size: .
DNA: TGTGCCAGCAGTGCCAGGGGGGAGTACACTGAAGCTTTCTTT
CDR3: CASSARGEYTEAFF

V: TRBV3-1/TRBV3-2
D: TRBD1
J: TRBJ2-2
size: .
DNA: TGTGCCAGCAGCCTTCGGGGACAGGGGCACACCGGGGAGCTGTTTTTT
CDR3: CASSLRGQGHTGELFF

V: TRBV5-5
D: .
J: TRBJ2-7
size: .
DNA: TGTGCCAGCAGCTTGAGGGCAGGTGAAGCCTACGAGCAGTACTTC
CDR3: CASSLRAGEAYEQYF

V: TRBV11-3
D: .
J: TRBJ2-7
size: .
DNA: TGTGCCAGCAGCTTCCAACAGAAAAGCGAGCAGTACTTC
CDR3: CASSFQQKSEQYF

V: TRBV10-3
D: TRBD1
J: TRBJ1-1
size: .
DNA: TGTGCCATCAGTGACTTAGGGCAGGGGGGGACTGAAGCTTTCTTT
CDR3: CAISDLGQGGTEAFF

V: TRBV12-3/TRBV12-4
D: .
J: TRBJ1-2
size: .
DNA: TGTGCCAGCAACGACAACAATAACTATGGCTACACCTTC
CDR3: CASNDNNNYGYTF

V: TRBV7-9
D: .
J: TRBJ1-4
size: .
DNA: TGTGCCAGCAGCCCGATACAGAGAACTAATGAAAAACTGTTTTTT
CDR3: CASSPIQRTNEKLFF

V: TRBV6-4
D: .
J: TRBJ2-2
size: .
DNA: TGTGCCACCCGGGAATGGGGCTTCTCCACCGGGGAGCTGTTTTTT
CDR3: CATREWGFSTGELFF

V: TRBV12-3/TRBV12-4
D: .
J: TRBJ2-7
size: .
DNA: TGTGCCAGCAGTCGCGTGAGGACCGAGCAGTACTTC
CDR3: CASSRVRTEQYF

V: TRBV11-2
D: .
J: TRBJ1-2
size: .
DNA: TGTGCCAGCAGCTTAGGGGGGACGGACGTCTACTATGGCTACACCTTC
CDR3: CASSLGGTDVYYGYTF

V: TRBV4-2
D: .
J: TRBJ1-2
size: few
DNA: TGTGCCAGCAGCCTAAAAAGTGGGGGCTCCGATGGCTACACCTTC
CDR3: CASSLKSGGSDGYTF

V: TRBV15
D: .
J: TRBJ1-3
size: .
DNA: TGTGCCACCAGCAAGAGGCTACACTCTGGAAACACCATATATTTT
CDR3: CATSKRLHSGNTIYF

V: TRBV12-3/TRBV12-4
D: .
J: TRBJ2-1
size: .
DNA: TGTGCCAGCAGTTTAAGAGGGGACAATGAGCAGTTCTTC
CDR3: CASSLRGDNEQFF

V: TRBV7-2
D: TRBD1
J: TRBJ2-5
size: once
DNA: TGTGCCAGCAGCTTGAGACAGGGTGGAGAGACCCAGTACTTC
CDR3: CASSLRQGGETQYF

V: TRBV28
D: TRBD1
J: TRBJ1-6
size: .
DNA: TGTGCCAGCAGTTCCTACCCCCTTGACAGGGGGCGCGGGAATTCACCCCTCCACTTT
CDR3: CASSSYPLDRGRGNSPLHF

V: TRBV2
D: .
J: TRBJ1-5
size: .
DNA: TGTGCCAGCAGCCAGGGTCAGCCCCAGCATTTT
CDR3: CASSQGQPQHF

V: TRBV4-3
D: .
J: TRBJ1-4
size: .
DNA: TGCGCCAGCAGCCAAGATTCGTGGGGAATATCGACTAATGAAAAACTGTTTTTT
CDR3: CASSQDSWGISTNEKLFF

V: TRBV11-3
D: TRBD1
J: TRBJ1-5
size: .
DNA: TGTGCCAGCAGCGAGGGGGCTAGCAATCAGCCCCAGCATTTT
CDR3: CASSEGASNQPQHF

V: TRBV3-1/TRBV3-2
D: TRBD2
J: TRBJ2-3
size: .
DNA: TGTGCCAGCAGCCAAGATGGCGGTACTAGCGGGGGTTTAAATACGCAGTATTTT
CDR3: CASSQDGGTSGGLNTQYF

V: TRBV12-3/TRBV12-4
D: TRBD1
J: TRBJ1-2
size: .
DNA: TGTGCCAGCAATGACAGGGGGTGGGATGGCTACACCTTC
CDR3: CASNDRGWDGYTF

V: TRBV19
D: .
J: TRBJ1-3
size: once
DNA: TGTGCCAGTAGTGTTACAGGGTCTGGAAACACCATATATTTT
CDR3: CASSVTGSGNTIYF

V: TRBV10-2
D: TRBD1
J: TRBJ1-6
size: .
DNA: TGCGCCAGCAGTGAGGCCTGGACAGGGGGCTATAATTCACCCCTCCACTTT
CDR3: CASSEAWTGGYNSPLHF

V: TRBV7-3
D: .
J: TRBJ2-1
size: .
DNA: TGTGCCAGCAGCTTAAGTTTAACTCAGGGTGAGCAGTTCTTC
CDR3: CASSLSLTQGEQFF

V: TRBV12-3/TRBV12-4
D: TRBD2
J: TRBJ2-1
size: .
DNA: TGTGCCAGCAGAATAGCGGGGGGAAATGAGCAGTTCTTC
CDR3: CASRIAGGNEQFF

V: TRBV5-4
D: TRBD1
J: TRBJ1-1
size: .
DNA: TGTGCCAGCAGCCCCCGGACAGGGGACACTGAAGCTTTCTTT
CDR3: CASSPRTGDTEAFF

V: TRBV13
D: TRBD2
J: TRBJ2-1
size: .
DNA: TGTGCCAGCAGCAACCGGATGGGACTAGCGGGGCGGGGGAATGAGCAGTTCTTC
CDR3: CASSNRMGLAGRGNEQFF

V: TRBV9
D: TRBD1
J: TRBJ1-5
size: once
DNA: TGTGCCAGCAGCGTAGAAGGGGGCTCAGGTCAGCCCCAGCATTTT
CDR3: CASSVEGGSGQPQHF

V: TRBV18
D: .
J: TRBJ2-3
size: .
DNA: TGTGCCAGCTCACCGGGGGGAGTCGTTCTGACAGATACGCAGTATTTT
CDR3: CASSPGGVVLTDTQYF

V: TRBV9
D: TRBD1
J: TRBJ1-3
size: .
DNA: TGTGCCAGCAGCGATGAAACAGGGGCGGACTCTGGAAACACCATATATTTT
CDR3: CASSDETGADSGNTIYF